This T cell receptor (beta chain) is from a study of T cell repertoires in aging, cancer and after chemotherapy. Notes on the study in general: In healthy donors, age-related TCR diversity loss mainly reflected lost richness. Untreated cancer patients had significantly lower blood TCR diversity than age-matched healthy donors. Median generation probability rose over the chemotherapy interval in each cancer cohort, suggesting rebound thymic output. The repertoire data cannot show anything about immunological memory following chemotherapy.

Peripheral blood genomic DNA, not sorted cells or RNA, was the template. V was clipped by 4 bases and J by 5 bases, with 12 bases between them. Germline values: CDR1 MNHNS, CDR2 SASEGT. This CDR3 spans 14 amino acids. A mixed TRB-A/B primer pool amplified rearranged TRB by multiplex touch-down PCR. TCRdb called the multiplex PCR reads again in MiXCR, with one record for every CDR3 protein. This table has around 4,800 distinct CDR3 sequences, around 70% appearing once. A word on this clonotype: The antigen is unknown.

The sequence was obtained from a human donor with a solid tumor. Source material: blood. The gene calls are TRBV6-1 and TRBJ1-3, with D unresolved. This CDR3 reads CASSARQFRNTIYF. The CDR3 DNA sequence: TGTGCCAGCAGTGCTAGGCAGTTTAGAAACACCATATATTTT.